This record covers a single TCR beta chain. The antigen it binds to is not known. There are no base qualities to consult, and no much larger clone falls within one base. To sequence the TCRbeta CDR3 region, genomic DNA was isolated from the sorted cells. The immunoSEQ Assay was used to sequence the TCRbeta CDR3 regions. Not all clones reach the TCRdb copy of this immuneACCESS table, which keeps in-frame sequences only. Checked studies attribute under half of the gap to unresolved V genes and leave the rest unexplained. The sample table contains 73,000 or so clones; only one count was recorded for approximately 86% of them. The leading ten clones occupy approximately 0.72% of the sample. These data are taken from a study of OX40 agonist ivuxolimab in advanced cancers. A note on the overall study: Ivuxolimab, which targeted the costimulatory receptor OX40 (CD134), was an agonistic, fully human IgG2 monoclonal antibody. Intravenous ivuxolimab was administered to patients every 2 weeks at six dose levels: 0.01, 0.1, 0.3, 1.5, 3 and 10 mg/kg. Of the roughly 52 patients in dose escalation, about 20 had hepatocellular carcinoma, around 15 had melanoma, 9 had renal cell carcinoma and 9 had head and neck cancer. In the dose-escalation cohort, about four fifths of patients were male, and the mean age was 60 years with a range of about 20 to 90. Patients were allowed to have had prior anti-PD-1, anti-PD-L1 or anti-CTLA-4 therapy, and 40% of the dose-escalation patients had previously received checkpoint inhibitors. Partial responses were achieved by three dose-escalation patients, of whom one had hepatocellular carcinoma and two had cutaneous melanoma. The purpose of peripheral TCRbeta sequencing was to test whether ivuxolimab changed TCR sequence diversity and led to clonal T-cell expansion. The paper describes the monotherapy dose-escalation part (N of about 52 patients) of the phase I trial of ivuxolimab. What the authors observed across the whole study: Partial responders in the 0.1-3.0 mg/kg groups had among the lowest normalized peripheral clonal expansion, especially among CD8+ T cells. On average, CD8+ T cells showed more expanded clones than CD4+ T cells after ivuxolimab. Low levels of normalized T-cell clonal expansion were also shown by some nonresponding patients. Which antigens the clonally expanded peripheral T cells were specific for was not determined. At doses from 0.1 to 3.0 mg/kg, clonal expansion was seen in both CD4+ and CD8+ blood T cells between baseline and week 6.

As encoded in the germline V gene (reference sequence), CDR1 is LNHDA while CDR2 is SQIVND. A distance of 22 bases separates the germline ends of V and J, which lose 5 bases and 12 bases respectively. The CDR3 contains 14 residues, cysteine and phenylalanine counted. Of all the DNA, just the CDR3 is kept, 42 bases in frame from base 1. The trial excluded patients who had a history of autoimmune disease or were on systemic immunosuppression. Peripheral blood for TCR sequencing was drawn from every dose cohort at baseline, at cycle 4 day 1 and at cycle 7 day 1. Samples came from an open-label, multicenter, first-in-human phase I dose-escalation trial of ivuxolimab. The trial enrolled adults with locally advanced or metastatic head and neck squamous cell, hepatocellular, melanoma or renal cell carcinoma. CD4+ and CD8+ T cells were sorted separately from peripheral blood before TCR sequencing.

The sequence joins TRBV19 to TRBJ2-5; the D gene cannot be named for sure. The TCR originated in an adult with an advanced solid tumor such as melanoma, head and neck, liver or kidney cancer. Here the sequenced sample was CD4+ or CD8+ T cells sorted from blood, taken in a trial of the OX40 agonist ivuxolimab. This receptor carries the CDR3 CASSPPPFGLRKYF. The DNA is TGTGCCAGTAGTCCCCCCCCCTTCGGATTGCGCAAGTACTTC. Outside the CDR3, residues come from the reference TRBV19 and TRBJ2-5 proteins, so the full variable domain is: DGGITQSPKYLFRKEGQNVTLSCEQNLNHDAMYWYRQDPGQGLRLIYYSQIVNDFQKGDIAEGYSVSREKKESFPLTVTSAQKNPTAFYLCASSPPPFGLRKYFGPGTRLLVL.